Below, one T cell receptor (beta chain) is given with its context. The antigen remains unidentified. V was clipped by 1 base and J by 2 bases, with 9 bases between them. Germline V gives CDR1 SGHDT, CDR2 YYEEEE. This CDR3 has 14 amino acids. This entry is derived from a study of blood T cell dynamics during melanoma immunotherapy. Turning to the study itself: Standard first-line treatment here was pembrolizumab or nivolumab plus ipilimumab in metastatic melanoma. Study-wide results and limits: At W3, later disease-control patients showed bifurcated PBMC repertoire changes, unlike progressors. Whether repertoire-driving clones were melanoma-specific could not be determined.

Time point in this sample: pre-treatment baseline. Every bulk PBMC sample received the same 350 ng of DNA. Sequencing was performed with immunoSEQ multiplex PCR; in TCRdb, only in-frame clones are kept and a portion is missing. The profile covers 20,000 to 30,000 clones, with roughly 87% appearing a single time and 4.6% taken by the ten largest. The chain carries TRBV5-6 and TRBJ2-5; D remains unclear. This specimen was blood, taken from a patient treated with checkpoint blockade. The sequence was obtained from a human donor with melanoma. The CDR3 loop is CASSLNLGQETQYF. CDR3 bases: TGTGCCAGCAGCTTGAATTTGGGGCAAGAGACCCAGTACTTC.